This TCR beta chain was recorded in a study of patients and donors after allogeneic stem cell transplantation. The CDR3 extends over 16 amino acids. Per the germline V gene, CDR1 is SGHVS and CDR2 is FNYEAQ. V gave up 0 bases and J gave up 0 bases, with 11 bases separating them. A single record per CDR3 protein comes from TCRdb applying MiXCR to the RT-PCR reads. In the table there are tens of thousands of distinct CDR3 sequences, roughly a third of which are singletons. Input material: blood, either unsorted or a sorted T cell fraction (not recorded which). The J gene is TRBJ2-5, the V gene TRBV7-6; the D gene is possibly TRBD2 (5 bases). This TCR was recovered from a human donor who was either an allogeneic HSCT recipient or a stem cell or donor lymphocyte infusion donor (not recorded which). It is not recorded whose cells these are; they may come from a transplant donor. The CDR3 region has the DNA TGTGCCAGCAGCTTAGCGGTAGGACTTAACCAAGAGACCCAGTACTTC. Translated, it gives CASSLAVGLNQETQYF.